This TCR beta chain was sequenced during a study of T cells in Graves' hyperthyroidism and ophthalmopathy. The investigators amplified TCR beta CDR3 regions from RNA transcripts. The HTBI set primed first-round TCR CDR3 RT-PCR. MiXCR, run by TCRdb on the multiplex PCR reads, gives a single entry per CDR3 protein. The sample carries about 600,000 distinct CDR3 sequences, about a sixth recorded once. Study conclusions and caveats: Blood also held most thyroid clonotypes expanded beyond 0.001. Prediction of ophthalmopathy progression came a median approximately 6 months pre-onset.

The germline gives CDR1 MDHEN, CDR2 SYDVKM. This CDR3 is built from 15 residues. With V trimmed by 3 bases and J by 2 bases, 4 bases remained unmatched. This clonotype was counted many times. Its target is unknown. The V gene is TRBV28, the J gene TRBJ2-3; 8 nucleotides line up with TRBD2. Sequenced input: blood. This receptor was identified in a woman aged 40 to 50 with Graves' ophthalmopathy. CDR3: CASSLTGGYTDTQYF. The DNA for the CDR3 is TGTGCCAGCAGTTTGACGGGAGGGTACACAGATACGCAGTATTTT. The complete variable domain, with remaining parts taken from reference TRBV28 and TRBJ2-3, reads DVKVTQSSRYLVKRTGEKVFLECVQDMDHENMFWYRQDPGLGLRLIYFSYDVKMKEKGDIPEGYSVSREKKERFSLILESASTNQTSMYLCASSLTGGYTDTQYFGPGTRLTVL.